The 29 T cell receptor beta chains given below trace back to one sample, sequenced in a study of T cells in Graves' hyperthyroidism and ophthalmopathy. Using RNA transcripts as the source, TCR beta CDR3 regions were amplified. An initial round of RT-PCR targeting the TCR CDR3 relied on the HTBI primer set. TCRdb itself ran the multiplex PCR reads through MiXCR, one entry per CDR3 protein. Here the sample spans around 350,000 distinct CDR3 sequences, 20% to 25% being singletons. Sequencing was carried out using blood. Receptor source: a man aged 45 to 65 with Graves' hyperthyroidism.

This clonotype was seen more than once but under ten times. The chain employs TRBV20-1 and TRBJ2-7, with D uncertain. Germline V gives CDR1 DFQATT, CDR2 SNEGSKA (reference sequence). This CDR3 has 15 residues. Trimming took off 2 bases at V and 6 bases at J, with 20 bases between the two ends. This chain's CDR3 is CSARRRGSSVGEQYF. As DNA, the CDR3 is TGCAGTGCTAGAAGGAGAGGCTCCTCCGTCGGCGAGCAGTACTTC.

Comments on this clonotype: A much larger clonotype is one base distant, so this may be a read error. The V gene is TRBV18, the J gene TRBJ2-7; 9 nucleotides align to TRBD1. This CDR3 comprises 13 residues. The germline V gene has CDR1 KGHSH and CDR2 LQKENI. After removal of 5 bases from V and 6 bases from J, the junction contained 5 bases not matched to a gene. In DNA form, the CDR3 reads TGTGCCAGCTCAGCTCTGGGACAGGGCGAGCAGTACTTC. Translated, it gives CASSALGQGEQYF. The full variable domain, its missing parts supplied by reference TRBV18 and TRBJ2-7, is NAGVMQNPRHLVRRRGQEARLRCSPMKGHSHVYWYRQLPEEGLKFMVYLQKENIIDESGMPKERFSAEFPKEGPSILRIQQVVRGDSAAYFCASSALGQGEQYFGPGTRLTVT.

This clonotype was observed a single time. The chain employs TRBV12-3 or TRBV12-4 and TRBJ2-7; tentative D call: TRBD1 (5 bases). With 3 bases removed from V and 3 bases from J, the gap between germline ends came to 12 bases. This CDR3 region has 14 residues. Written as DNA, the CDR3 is TGTGCCAGCAGTTTGGCAGGGTGCATCTACGAGCAGTACTTC. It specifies CASSLAGCIYEQYF.

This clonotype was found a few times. The CDR3 region has the DNA TGTGCCAGCGGGGGACAGGGAGCCAGCGAGCAGTACTTC. Encoded protein: CASGGQGASEQYF. The chain has TRBV2 and TRBJ2-7, with TRBD1 matching 9 bases. There are 13 residues in the CDR3. The germline V gene encodes CDR1 SNHLY and CDR2 FYNNEI. V lost 8 bases and J lost 6; bases outside the gene matches: 8. The variable domain in full, with the rest retrieved from reference TRBV2 and TRBJ2-7, is EPEVTQTPSHQVTQMGQEVILRCVPISNHLYFYWYRQILGQKVEFLVSFYNNEISEKSEIFDDQFSVERPDGSNFTLKIRSTKLEDSAMYFCASGGQGASEQYFGPGTRLTVT.

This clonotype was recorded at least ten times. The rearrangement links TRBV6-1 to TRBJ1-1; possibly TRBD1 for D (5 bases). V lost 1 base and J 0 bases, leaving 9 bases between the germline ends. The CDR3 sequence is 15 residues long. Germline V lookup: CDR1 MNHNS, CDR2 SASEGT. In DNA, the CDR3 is TGTGCCAGCAGTGAAGTGAGGGGAATGAACACTGAAGCTTTCTTT. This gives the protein CASSEVRGMNTEAFF.

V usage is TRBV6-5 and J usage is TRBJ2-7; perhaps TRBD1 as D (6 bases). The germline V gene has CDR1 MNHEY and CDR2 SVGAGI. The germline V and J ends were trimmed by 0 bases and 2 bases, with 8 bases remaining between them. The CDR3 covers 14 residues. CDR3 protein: CASSYSTGTYEQYF. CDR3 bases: TGTGCCAGCAGTTACTCGACAGGAACCTACGAGCAGTACTTC.

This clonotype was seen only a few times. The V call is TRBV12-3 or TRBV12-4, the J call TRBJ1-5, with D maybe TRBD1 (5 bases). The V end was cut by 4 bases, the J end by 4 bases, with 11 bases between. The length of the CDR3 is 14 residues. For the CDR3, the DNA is TGTGCCAGCAGTTATGGGGGGGGTAATCAGCCCCAGCATTTT. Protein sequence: CASSYGGGNQPQHF.

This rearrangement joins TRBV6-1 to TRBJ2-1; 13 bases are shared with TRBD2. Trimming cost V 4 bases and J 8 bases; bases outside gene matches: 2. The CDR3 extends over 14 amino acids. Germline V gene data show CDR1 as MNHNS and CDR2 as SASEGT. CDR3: CASSGTSGSYEQFF. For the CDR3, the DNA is TGTGCCAGCAGTGGGACTAGCGGGAGCTATGAGCAGTTCTTC.

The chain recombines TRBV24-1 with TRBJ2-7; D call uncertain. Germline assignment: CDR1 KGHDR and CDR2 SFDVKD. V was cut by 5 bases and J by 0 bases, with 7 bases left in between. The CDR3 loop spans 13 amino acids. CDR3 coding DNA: TGTGCCACCAGTGCGGGTTACTCCTACGAGCAGTACTTC. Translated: CATSAGYSYEQYF.

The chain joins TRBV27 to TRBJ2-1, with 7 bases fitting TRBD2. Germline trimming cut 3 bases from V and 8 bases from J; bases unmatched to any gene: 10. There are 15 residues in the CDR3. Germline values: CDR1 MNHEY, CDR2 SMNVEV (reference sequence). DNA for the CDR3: TGTGCCAGCAGTTTGTCTGCGGGAGCAAGGTATGAGCAGTTCTTC. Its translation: CASSLSAGARYEQFF.

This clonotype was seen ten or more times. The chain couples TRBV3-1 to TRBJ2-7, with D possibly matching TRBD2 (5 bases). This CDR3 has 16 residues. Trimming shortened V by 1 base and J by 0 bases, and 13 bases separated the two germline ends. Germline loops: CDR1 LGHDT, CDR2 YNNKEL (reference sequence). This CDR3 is CASSQGSPGFSYEQYF. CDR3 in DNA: TGTGCCAGCAGCCAAGGAAGTCCGGGATTCTCCTACGAGCAGTACTTC.

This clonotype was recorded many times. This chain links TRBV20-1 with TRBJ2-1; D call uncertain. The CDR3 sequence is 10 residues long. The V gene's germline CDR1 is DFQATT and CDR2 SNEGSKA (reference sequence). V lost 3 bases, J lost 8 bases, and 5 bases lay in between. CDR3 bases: TGCAGTGCTAGTATCGATGAGCAGTTCTTC. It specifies CSASIDEQFF.

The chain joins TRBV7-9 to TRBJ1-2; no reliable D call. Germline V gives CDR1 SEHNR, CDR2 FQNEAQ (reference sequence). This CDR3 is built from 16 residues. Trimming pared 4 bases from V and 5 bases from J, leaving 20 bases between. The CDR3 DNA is TGTGCCAGCAGCTCGGCGGGAGAGGGCGGGATTTATGGCTACACCTTC. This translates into CASSSAGEGGIYGYTF.

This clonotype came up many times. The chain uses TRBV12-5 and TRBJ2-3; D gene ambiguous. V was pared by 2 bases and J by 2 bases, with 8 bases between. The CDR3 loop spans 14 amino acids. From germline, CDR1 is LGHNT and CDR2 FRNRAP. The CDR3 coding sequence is TGTGCTAGTGGTTTGCTCAGTTTCACAGATACGCAGTATTTT. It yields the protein CASGLLSFTDTQYF.

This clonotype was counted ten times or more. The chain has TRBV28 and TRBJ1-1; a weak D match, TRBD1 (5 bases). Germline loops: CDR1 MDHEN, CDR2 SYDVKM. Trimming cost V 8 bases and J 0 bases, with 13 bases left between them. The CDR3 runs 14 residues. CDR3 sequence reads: CASAVRALNTEAFF. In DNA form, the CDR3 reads TGTGCCAGCGCGGTCAGGGCCCTGAACACTGAAGCTTTCTTT.

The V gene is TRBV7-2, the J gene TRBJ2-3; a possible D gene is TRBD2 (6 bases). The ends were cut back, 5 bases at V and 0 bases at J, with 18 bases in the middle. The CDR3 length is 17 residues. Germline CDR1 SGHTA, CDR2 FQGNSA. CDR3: CASSPGTRLESTDTQYF. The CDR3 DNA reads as TGTGCCAGCAGCCCGGGGACCAGACTAGAAAGCACAGATACGCAGTATTTT. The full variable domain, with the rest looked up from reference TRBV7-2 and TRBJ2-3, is GAGVSQSPSNKVTEKGKDVELRCDPISGHTALYWYRQSLGQGLEFLIYFQGNSAPDKSGLPSDRFSAERTGGSVSTLTIQRTQQEDSAVYLCASSPGTRLESTDTQYFGPGTRLTVL.

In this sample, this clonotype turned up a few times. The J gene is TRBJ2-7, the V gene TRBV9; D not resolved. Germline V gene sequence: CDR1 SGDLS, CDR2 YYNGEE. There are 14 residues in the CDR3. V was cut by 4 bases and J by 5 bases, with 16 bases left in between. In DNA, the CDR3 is TGTGCCAGCAGCCCCTGGACCAGAGCCAACGAGCAGTACTTC. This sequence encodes CASSPWTRANEQYF.

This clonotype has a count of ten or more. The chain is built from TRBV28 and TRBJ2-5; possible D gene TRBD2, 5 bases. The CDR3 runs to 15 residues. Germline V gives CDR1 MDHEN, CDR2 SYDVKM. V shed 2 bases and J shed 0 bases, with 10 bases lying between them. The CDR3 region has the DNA TGTGCCAGCAGTTTAAGGGCCGGGAACCAAGAGACCCAGTACTTC. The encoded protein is CASSLRAGNQETQYF. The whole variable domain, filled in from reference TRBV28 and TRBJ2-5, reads DVKVTQSSRYLVKRTGEKVFLECVQDMDHENMFWYRQDPGLGLRLIYFSYDVKMKEKGDIPEGYSVSREKKERFSLILESASTNQTSMYLCASSLRAGNQETQYFGPGTRLLVL.

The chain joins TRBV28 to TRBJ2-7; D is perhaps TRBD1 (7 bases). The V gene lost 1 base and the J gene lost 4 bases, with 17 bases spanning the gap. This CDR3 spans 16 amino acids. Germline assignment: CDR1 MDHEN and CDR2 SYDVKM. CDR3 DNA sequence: TGTGCCAGCAGTTTATTGGGCCGACAGGGAGGATACGAGCAGTACTTC. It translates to CASSLLGRQGGYEQYF.

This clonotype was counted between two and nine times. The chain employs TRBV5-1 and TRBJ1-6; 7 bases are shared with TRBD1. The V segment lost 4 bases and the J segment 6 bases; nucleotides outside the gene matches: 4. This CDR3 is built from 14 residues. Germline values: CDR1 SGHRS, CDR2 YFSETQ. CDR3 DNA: TGCGCCAGCAGCCACCGGGACAGTAATTCACCCCTCCACTTT. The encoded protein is CASSHRDSNSPLHF.

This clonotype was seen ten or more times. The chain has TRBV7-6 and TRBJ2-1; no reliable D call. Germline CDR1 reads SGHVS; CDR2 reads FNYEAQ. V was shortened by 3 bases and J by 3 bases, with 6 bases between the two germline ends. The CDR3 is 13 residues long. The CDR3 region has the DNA TGTGCCAGCAGCTTTGAGAACTACAATGAGCAGTTCTTC. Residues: CASSFENYNEQFF.

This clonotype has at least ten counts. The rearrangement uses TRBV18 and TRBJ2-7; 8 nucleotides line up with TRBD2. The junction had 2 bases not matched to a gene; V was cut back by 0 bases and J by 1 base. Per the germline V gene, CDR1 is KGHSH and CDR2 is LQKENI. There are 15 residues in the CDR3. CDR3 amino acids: CASSPPSGGSYEQYF. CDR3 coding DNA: TGTGCCAGCTCACCACCTTCGGGGGGGTCCTACGAGCAGTACTTC.

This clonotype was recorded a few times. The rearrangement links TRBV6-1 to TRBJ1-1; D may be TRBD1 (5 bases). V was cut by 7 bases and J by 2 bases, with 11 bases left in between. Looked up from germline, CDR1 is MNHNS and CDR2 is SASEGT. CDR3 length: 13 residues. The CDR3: CASIKTGNTEAFF. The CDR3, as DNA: TGTGCCAGCATCAAAACAGGCAACACTGAAGCTTTCTTT.

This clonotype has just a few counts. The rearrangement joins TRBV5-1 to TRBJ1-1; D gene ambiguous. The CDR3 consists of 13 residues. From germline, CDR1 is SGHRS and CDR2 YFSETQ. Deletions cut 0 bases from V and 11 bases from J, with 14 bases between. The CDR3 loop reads CASSLDVGTGAFF. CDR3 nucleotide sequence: TGCGCCAGCAGCTTGGACGTAGGTACCGGGGCTTTCTTT.

The CDR3 nucleotides read TGCGCCAGCAGCTTGACTAGCGGGAGAAATACGCAGTATTTT. Amino acids: CASSLTSGRNTQYF. V usage is TRBV5-1 and J usage is TRBJ2-3, with 11 bases lining up with TRBD2. V was clipped by 1 base and J by 7 bases; unmatched bases: 2. CDR1 SGHRS and CDR2 YFSETQ come from the germline V gene. This CDR3 has 14 amino acids.

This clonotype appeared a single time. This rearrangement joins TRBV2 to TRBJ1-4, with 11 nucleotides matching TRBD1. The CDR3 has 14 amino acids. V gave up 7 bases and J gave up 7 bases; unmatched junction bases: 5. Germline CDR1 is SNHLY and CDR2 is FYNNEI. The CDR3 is CASTPGQGGEKLFF. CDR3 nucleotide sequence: TGTGCCAGCACCCCGGGACAGGGGGGTGAAAAACTGTTTTTT.

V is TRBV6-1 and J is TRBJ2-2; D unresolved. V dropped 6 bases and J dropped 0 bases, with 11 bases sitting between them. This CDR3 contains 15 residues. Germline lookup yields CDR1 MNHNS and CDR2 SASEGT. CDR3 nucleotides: TGTGCCAGCAGAATTGAACGCTCGAACACCGGGGAGCTGTTTTTT. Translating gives CASRIERSNTGELFF.

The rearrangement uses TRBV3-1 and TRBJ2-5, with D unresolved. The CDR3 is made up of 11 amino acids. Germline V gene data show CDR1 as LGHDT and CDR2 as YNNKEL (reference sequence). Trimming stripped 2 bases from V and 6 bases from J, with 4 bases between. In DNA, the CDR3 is TGTGCCAGCAGCCAAATTCAGACCCAGTACTTC. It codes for CASSQIQTQYF.

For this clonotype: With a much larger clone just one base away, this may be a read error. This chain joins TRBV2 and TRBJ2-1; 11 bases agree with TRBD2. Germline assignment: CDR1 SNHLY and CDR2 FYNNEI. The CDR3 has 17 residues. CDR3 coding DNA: TGTGCCAGCAGTGAGTCGTCGAGGCTAGCGGGAGGAAATGAGCAGTCCTTC. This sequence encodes CASSESSRLAGGNEQSF. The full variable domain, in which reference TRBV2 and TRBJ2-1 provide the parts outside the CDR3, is EPEVTQTPSHQVTQMGQEVILRCVPISNHLYFYWYRQILGQKVEFLVSFYNNEISEKSEIFDDQFSVERPDGSNFTLKIRSTKLEDSAMYFCASSESSRLAGGNEQSFGPGTRLTVL.